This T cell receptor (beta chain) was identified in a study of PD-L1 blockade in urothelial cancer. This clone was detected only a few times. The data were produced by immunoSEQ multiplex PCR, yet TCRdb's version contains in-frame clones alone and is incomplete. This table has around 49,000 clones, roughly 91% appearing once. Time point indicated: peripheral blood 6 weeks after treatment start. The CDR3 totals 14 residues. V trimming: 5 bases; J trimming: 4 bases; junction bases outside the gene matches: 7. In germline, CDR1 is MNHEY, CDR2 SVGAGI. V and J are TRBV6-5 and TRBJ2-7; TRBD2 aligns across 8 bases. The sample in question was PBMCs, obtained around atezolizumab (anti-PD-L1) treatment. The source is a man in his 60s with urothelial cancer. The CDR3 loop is CASSPGTSEYEQYF. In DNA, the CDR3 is TGTGCCAGCAGTCCCGGGACTAGTGAGTACGAGCAGTACTTC.